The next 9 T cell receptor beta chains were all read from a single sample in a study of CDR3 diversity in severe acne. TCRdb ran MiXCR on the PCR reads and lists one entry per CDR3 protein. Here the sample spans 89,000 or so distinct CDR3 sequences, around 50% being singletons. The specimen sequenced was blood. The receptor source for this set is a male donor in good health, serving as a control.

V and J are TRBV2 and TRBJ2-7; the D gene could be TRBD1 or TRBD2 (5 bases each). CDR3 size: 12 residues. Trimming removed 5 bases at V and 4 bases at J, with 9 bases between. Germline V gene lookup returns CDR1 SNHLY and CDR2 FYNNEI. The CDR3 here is CASSFEGYEQYF. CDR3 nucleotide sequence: TGTGCCAGCAGTTTCGAGGGGTACGAGCAGTACTTC.

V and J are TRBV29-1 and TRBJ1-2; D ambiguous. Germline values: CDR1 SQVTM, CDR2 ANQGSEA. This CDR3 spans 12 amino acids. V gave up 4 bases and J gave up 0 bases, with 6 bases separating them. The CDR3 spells CSVGTANYGYTF. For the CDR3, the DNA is TGCAGCGTTGGAACAGCTAACTATGGCTACACCTTC. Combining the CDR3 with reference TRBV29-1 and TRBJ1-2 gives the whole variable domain SAVISQKPSRDICQRGTSLTIQCQVDSQVTMMFWYRQQPGQSLTLIATANQGSEATYESGFVIDKFPISRPNLTFSTLTVSNMSPEDSSIYLCSVGTANYGYTFGSGTRLTVV.

The CDR3 region has the DNA TGTGCCAGCATGGGGGAGAACGAGGAAAAACTGTTTTTT. This encodes CASMGENEEKLFF. The V call is TRBV6-6, the J call TRBJ1-4, with D perhaps TRBD1 (5 bases). Per germline, CDR1 MNHNY and CDR2 SVGAGI (reference sequence). Deletions cut 7 bases from V and 8 bases from J, with 14 bases between. The CDR3 consists of 13 residues.

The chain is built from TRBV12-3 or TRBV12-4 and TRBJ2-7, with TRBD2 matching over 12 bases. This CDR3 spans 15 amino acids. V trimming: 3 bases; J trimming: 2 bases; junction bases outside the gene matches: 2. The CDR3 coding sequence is TGTGCCAGCAGTTTCCTAGCGGGGGGGCCCTACGAGCAGTACTTC. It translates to CASSFLAGGPYEQYF.

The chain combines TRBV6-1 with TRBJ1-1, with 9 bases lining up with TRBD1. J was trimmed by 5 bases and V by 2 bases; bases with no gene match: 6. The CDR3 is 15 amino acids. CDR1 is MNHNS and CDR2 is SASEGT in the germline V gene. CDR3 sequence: CASSEWGTGRTEAFF. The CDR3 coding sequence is TGTGCCAGCAGTGAATGGGGGACAGGGCGGACTGAAGCTTTCTTT.

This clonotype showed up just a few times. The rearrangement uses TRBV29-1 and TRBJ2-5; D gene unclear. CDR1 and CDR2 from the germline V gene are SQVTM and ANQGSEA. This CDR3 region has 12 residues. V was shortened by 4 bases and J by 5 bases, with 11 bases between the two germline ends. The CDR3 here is CSVVRFSETQYF. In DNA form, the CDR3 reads TGCAGCGTTGTGAGGTTTTCGGAGACCCAGTACTTC. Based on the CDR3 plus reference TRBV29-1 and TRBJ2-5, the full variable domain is SAVISQKPSRDICQRGTSLTIQCQVDSQVTMMFWYRQQPGQSLTLIATANQGSEATYESGFVIDKFPISRPNLTFSTLTVSNMSPEDSSIYLCSVVRFSETQYFGPGTRLLVL.

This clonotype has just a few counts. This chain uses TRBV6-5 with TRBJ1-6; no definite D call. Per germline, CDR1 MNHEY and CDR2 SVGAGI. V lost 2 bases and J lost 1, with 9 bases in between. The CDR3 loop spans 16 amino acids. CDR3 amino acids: CASSYEWRSYNSPLHF. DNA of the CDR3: TGTGCCAGCAGTTACGAGTGGAGGTCCTATAATTCACCCCTCCACTTT.

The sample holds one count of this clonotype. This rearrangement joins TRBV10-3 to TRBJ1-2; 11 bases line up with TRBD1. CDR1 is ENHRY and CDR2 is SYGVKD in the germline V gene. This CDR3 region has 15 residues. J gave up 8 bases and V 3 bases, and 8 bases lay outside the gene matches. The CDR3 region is CAISDKGQGVRGYTF. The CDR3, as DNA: TGTGCCATCAGTGATAAGGGACAGGGGGTTCGGGGCTACACCTTC.

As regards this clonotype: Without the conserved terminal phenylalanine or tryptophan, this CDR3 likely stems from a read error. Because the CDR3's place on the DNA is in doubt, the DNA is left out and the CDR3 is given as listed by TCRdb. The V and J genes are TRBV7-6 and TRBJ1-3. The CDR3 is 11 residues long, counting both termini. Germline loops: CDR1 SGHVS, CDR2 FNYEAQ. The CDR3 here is CASSLDGPSGT.